This T cell receptor beta chain came from a study of blood T cell repertoires in COVID-19. Germline loops: CDR1 SGHKS, CDR2 YYEKEE (reference sequence). The CDR3 covers 15 residues. J gave up 8 bases and V 6 bases, and 17 bases lay outside the gene matches. This clone is a singleton in its sample. Repertoires were generated with immunoSEQ multiplex PCR, while TCRdb's copy carries only in-frame clones and drops some. The data show about 230,000 clones, with approximately 85% seen just once and around 0.89% held by the top ten. Sequencing input: peripheral blood. The gene calls are TRBV5-5 and TRBJ2-7; 7 bases map to TRBD1. The clonotype comes from a man aged 35-49 years with acute or convalescent COVID-19. The CDR3 here is CASTLGQAIPTKQYF. The CDR3 coding sequence is TGTGCCAGCACCCTCGGACAGGCTATACCTACGAAGCAGTACTTC.